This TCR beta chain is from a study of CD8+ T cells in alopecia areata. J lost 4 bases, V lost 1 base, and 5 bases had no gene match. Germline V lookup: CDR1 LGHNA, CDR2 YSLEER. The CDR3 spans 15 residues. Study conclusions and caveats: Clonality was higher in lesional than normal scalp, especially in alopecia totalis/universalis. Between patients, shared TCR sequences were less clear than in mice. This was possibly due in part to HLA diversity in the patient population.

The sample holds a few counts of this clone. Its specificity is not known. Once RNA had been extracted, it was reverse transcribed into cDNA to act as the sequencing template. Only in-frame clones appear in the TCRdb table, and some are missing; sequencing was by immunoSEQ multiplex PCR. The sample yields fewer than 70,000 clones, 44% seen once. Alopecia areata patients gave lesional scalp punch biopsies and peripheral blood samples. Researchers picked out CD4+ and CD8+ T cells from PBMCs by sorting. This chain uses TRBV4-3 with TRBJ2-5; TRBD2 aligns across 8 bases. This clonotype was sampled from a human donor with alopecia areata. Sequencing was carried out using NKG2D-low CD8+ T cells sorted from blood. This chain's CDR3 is CASSQAGGLGETQYF. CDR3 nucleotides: TGCGCCAGCAGCCAAGCGGGGGGGCTTGGAGAGACCCAGTACTTC.